The 17 T cell receptor beta chains presented below share a single source sample, sequenced in a study of shared clonotypes between healthy human individuals. Only in-frame clones appear in the TCRdb table, and some are missing; sequencing was by immunoSEQ multiplex PCR. Here the sample spans around 2.5 million clones, 90% to 95% being singletons. The specimen was naive CD4+ T cells from PBMCs. As to subset: CD45RA+ positively selected. Receptors were obtained from a man between 18 and 29 years old in good health. Some clones in this sample may be carry-over from other donors' samples.

The V gene is TRBV7-9, the J gene TRBJ1-5, with 9 bases fitting TRBD1. The CDR3 consists of 16 residues. Trimming at V came to 5 bases and at J to 6 bases, leaving 11 bases not matched to a gene. Germline assignment: CDR1 SEHNR and CDR2 FQNEAQ (reference sequence). CDR3 protein: CASSPSGTGNSQPQHF. CDR3 sequence (DNA): TGTGCCAGCAGCCCTTCCGGGACAGGGAACAGTCAGCCCCAGCATTTT.

The chain recombines TRBV19 with TRBJ1-3; 8 nucleotides match TRBD1. The junction had 5 bases not matched to a gene; V was cut back by 8 bases and J by 2 bases. Looked up from germline, CDR1 is LNHDA and CDR2 is SQIVND (reference sequence). The CDR3 runs to 14 residues. The CDR3 is CASGGQDAGNTIYF. CDR3 in DNA: TGTGCCAGTGGGGGACAGGACGCTGGAAACACCATATATTTT.

The gene calls are TRBV25-1 and TRBJ2-6; D call uncertain. The V end was cut by 10 bases, the J end by 4 bases, with 5 bases between. The CDR3 loop spans 11 amino acids. CDR1 and CDR2 (germline): MGHDK, SYGVNS. For the CDR3, the DNA is TGTGCCACACAGGGGGCCAACGTCCTGACTTTC. Residues: CATQGANVLTF.

This clone was seen a single time. The chain is built from TRBV7-9 and TRBJ2-5; 9 bases are a match to TRBD1. Matching the DNA end better, TRBJ2-7 makes the J call doubtful. Germline V CDR1 and CDR2: SEHNR, FQNEAQ (reference sequence). The CDR3 length is 16 residues. CDR3 coding DNA: TGTGCCAGCAGCTTAACACAAAAGGGACAGGGTAACGAGCAGTACTTC. This gives the protein CASSLTQKGQGNEQYF.

CDR3 DNA sequence: TGCGCCAGCAGCCAAGATCCCCAGGGAACCTCTGGGGCCAACGTCCTGACTTTC. Translating gives CASSQDPQGTSGANVLTF. The rearrangement links TRBV4-1 to TRBJ2-6, with D perhaps matching TRBD1 (5 bases). The germline V gene encodes CDR1 MGHRA and CDR2 YSYEKL. Trimming took off 0 bases at V and 0 bases at J, with 12 bases between the two ends. The CDR3 extends over 18 amino acids.

This chain links TRBV30 with TRBJ2-7, with 9 bases matching TRBD1. The CDR3 contains 12 residues. Losses at the gene ends were 5 bases for V and 2 bases for J; bases not matched to a gene: 1. Germline values: CDR1 GTSNPN, CDR2 SVGIG (reference sequence). The CDR3 is CAWRQGAYEQYF. The CDR3 DNA reads TGTGCCTGGCGACAGGGGGCCTACGAGCAGTACTTC.

The sample holds a few counts of this clone. The CDR3 here is CASSQEGIREAFF. CDR3 in DNA: TGCGCCAGCAGCCAGGAGGGGATTAGAGAAGCTTTCTTT. The V and J genes are TRBV4-1 and TRBJ1-1, with a tentative D call TRBD1 (5 bases). This CDR3 is 13 amino acids long. CDR1 is MGHRA and CDR2 is YSYEKL in the germline V gene. V lost 3 bases, J lost 8 bases, and 13 bases lay in between.

The V and J genes are TRBV7-2 and TRBJ2-3, with 11 positions matching TRBD2. The length of the CDR3 is 15 residues. V lost 6 bases, J lost 3 bases, and 5 bases stayed unmatched. Germline V gene sequence: CDR1 SGHTA, CDR2 FQGNSA. DNA of the CDR3: TGTGCCAGCAGACGTAGCGGGGGGGGAACAGATACGCAGTATTTT. Its translation is CASRRSGGGTDTQYF.

V gene TRBV7-7 combines with J gene TRBJ2-5; D tentatively fits TRBD1 or TRBD2 (5 bases each). Trimming took off 5 bases at V and 4 bases at J, with 14 bases between the two ends. CDR3 length equals 14 residues. Germline V gene lookup returns CDR1 SSHAT and CDR2 FNYEAQ (reference sequence). CDR3 protein: CASSPYTGGETQYF. CDR3 in DNA: TGTGCCAGCAGCCCTTACACTGGGGGAGAGACCCAGTACTTC.

This chain links TRBV7-9 with TRBJ2-1; D is ambiguous. Trimming cost V 2 bases and J 6 bases, with 14 bases left between them. Germline CDR1 and CDR2: SEHNR and FQNEAQ (reference sequence). The CDR3 runs to 15 residues. Here the CDR3 DNA reads TGTGCCAGCAGCTTAACTCGGGCCACGGGCAATGAGCAGTTCTTC. The encoded protein is CASSLTRATGNEQFF.

This chain joins TRBV5-1 and TRBJ2-1; 15 bases map to TRBD2. CDR3 length equals 16 residues. Germline values: CDR1 SGHRS, CDR2 YFSETQ. Trimming took 1 base from V and 9 from J; bases not matched to a gene: 5. The CDR3 reads CASSLRTSGRAAEQFF. The DNA for the CDR3 is TGCGCCAGCAGCTTGAGGACTAGCGGGAGGGCGGCTGAGCAGTTCTTC.

Regarding this clone: Other DNA sequences within the sample encode an identical CDR3. The chain couples TRBV6-5 to TRBJ1-6; D is unresolved. V lost 2 bases and J 7 bases, leaving 3 bases between the germline ends. Germline V CDR1 and CDR2: MNHEY, SVGAGI. The CDR3 is 12 residues long. The DNA for the CDR3 is TGTGCCAGCAGTTACCCGAATTCACCCCTCCACTTT. This codes for CASSYPNSPLHF.

This chain connects TRBV23-1 to TRBJ2-1; D is perhaps TRBD2 (6 bases). TRBV23-1 is sorted into the ORF group, with uncertain function. Trimming left V 4 bases short and J 9 bases short, with 7 bases between. This CDR3 comprises 11 residues. In nucleotides, the CDR3 is TGCGCCAGCAGTCCACTAGCTGAGCAGTTCTTC. Translating it yields CASSPLAEQFF.

V is TRBV2 and J is TRBJ2-3; TRBD2 matches at 8 bases. Germline V CDR1 and CDR2: SNHLY, FYNNEI. Trimming took 6 bases from V and 2 from J; bases not matched to a gene: 7. CDR3 length: 15 residues. CDR3 nucleotides: TGTGCCAGCAGCGGGGGGGCGGGAGCCACAGATACGCAGTATTTT. Protein product: CASSGGAGATDTQYF.

The J gene is TRBJ1-1, the V gene TRBV5-5; the match to TRBD1 covers 8 bases. This CDR3 spans 14 amino acids. Germline V lookup: CDR1 SGHKS, CDR2 YYEKEE (reference sequence). With 0 bases clipped from V and 7 bases from J, the junction kept 5 bases outside the gene matches. The DNA for the CDR3 is TGTGCCAGCAGCTTGGCCAGGGGGCCATTTGAAGCTTTCTTT. Translation gives CASSLARGPFEAFF.

The V gene is TRBV5-1, the J gene TRBJ2-3; D is ambiguous. The germline CDR1 and CDR2 sequences are SGHRS and YFSETQ. Trimming pared 5 bases from V and 0 bases from J, leaving 13 bases between. The CDR3 is made up of 15 amino acids. CDR3 residues: CASRRTETSTDTQYF. CDR3 coding DNA: TGCGCCAGCAGACGGACGGAGACTAGCACAGATACGCAGTATTTT.

This clone was seen only once. The genes are TRBV28 and TRBJ1-2; 12 bases map to TRBD1. Germline V CDR1 and CDR2: MDHEN, SYDVKM. V lost 5 bases and J lost 6; bases outside the gene matches: 7. There are 15 residues in the CDR3. Here the CDR3 reads CASSAPGQGANGYTF. The CDR3 bases are TGTGCCAGCAGTGCCCCGGGACAGGGGGCAAATGGCTACACCTTC.